Shown below are 20 T cell receptor beta chains from a single sample sequenced in a study of blood T cell repertoires in COVID-19. The data were produced by immunoSEQ multiplex PCR, yet TCRdb's version contains in-frame clones alone and is incomplete. The sample shows 140,000 to 150,000 clones, approximately 86% of them seen only once. Source material: PBMCs or T cells enriched from blood (not recorded which). The receptor set was obtained from a middle-aged woman who had been exposed to COVID-19.

This clone has a single count. This sequence joins TRBV27 and TRBJ2-1; D is uncertain. The V gene's germline CDR1 is MNHEY and CDR2 SMNVEV (reference sequence). This CDR3 comprises 12 residues. V shed 1 base and J shed 6 bases, with 4 bases lying between them. The CDR3 nucleotides are TGTGCCAGCAGTTTATACGGCAATGAGCAGTTCTTC. Translation gives CASSLYGNEQFF.

The chain carries TRBV11-2 and TRBJ2-7; TRBD2 matches 14 bases. V was clipped by 1 base and J by 0 bases; unmatched bases: 2. Germline V gene lookup returns CDR1 SGHAT and CDR2 FQNNGV. The CDR3 is made up of 17 amino acids. The CDR3: CASSLAGTSGSSYEQYF. The CDR3 DNA reads TGTGCCAGCAGCTTAGCCGGGACTAGCGGGAGCTCCTACGAGCAGTACTTC.

This clone appeared once. The V call is TRBV27, the J call TRBJ2-7; 7 nucleotides match TRBD1. The V segment lost 6 bases and the J segment 0 bases; nucleotides outside the gene matches: 8. The CDR3 loop spans 15 amino acids. From germline, CDR1 is MNHEY and CDR2 SMNVEV (reference sequence). CDR3 sequence: CASRAITGASYEQYF. The CDR3 DNA reads as TGTGCCAGCAGGGCGATCACAGGGGCCTCCTACGAGCAGTACTTC.

This chain uses TRBV18 with TRBJ2-1, with D possibly TRBD1 on 5 matching bases. CDR3 length: 17 amino acids. The germline V gene has CDR1 KGHSH and CDR2 LQKENI. Deletions cut 5 bases from V and 0 bases from J, with 17 bases between. The CDR3 DNA is TGTGCCAGCTCAGGGTCAGGGTCCTCCAGCTCCTACAATGAGCAGTTCTTC. Translated: CASSGSGSSSSYNEQFF.

The chain has TRBV28 and TRBJ1-4; 12 bases are a match to TRBD1. The V gene end was trimmed by 10 bases and the J gene end by 10 bases; junction bases not matched to a gene: 16. Germline V gives CDR1 MDHEN, CDR2 SYDVKM. The CDR3 runs to 16 residues. CDR3 coding DNA: TGTGCCACCGAAGGGACAGGGGGCCTTAGTAGGGGAAAACTGTTTTTT. Amino acids: CATEGTGGLSRGKLFF.

J is TRBJ2-2 and V is TRBV3-1 (or the pseudogene TRBV3-2); D is undetermined. The V end was cut by 4 bases, the J end by 5 bases, with 5 bases between. The CDR3 length is 12 residues. Per germline, CDR1 LGHDT and CDR2 YNNKEL (reference sequence). The CDR3 here is CASSPSTGELFF. The CDR3 coding sequence is TGTGCCAGCAGCCCCTCTACCGGGGAGCTGTTTTTT.

J is TRBJ2-2 and V is TRBV27, with D possibly matching TRBD2 (5 bases). V was cut by 5 bases and J by 7 bases, with 14 bases left in between. Germline loops: CDR1 MNHEY, CDR2 SMNVEV (reference sequence). The CDR3 is 14 amino acids. CDR3 in amino acids: CASSPRTLGGELFF. The CDR3 region has the DNA TGTGCCAGCAGTCCAAGGACTTTAGGCGGGGAGCTGTTTTTT.

The V gene is TRBV28, the J gene TRBJ1-4, with a weak D call TRBD1 (6 bases). Germline CDR1 reads MDHEN; CDR2 reads SYDVKM. The CDR3 totals 14 residues. Trimming took 10 bases from V and 0 from J, leaving 12 bases between them. The CDR3 loop reads CAIRGGSTNEKLFF. The CDR3, as DNA: TGTGCCATCCGAGGGGGATCAACTAATGAAAAACTGTTTTTT.

This chain joins TRBV5-1 and TRBJ2-1, with 8 bases that match TRBD2. V shed 3 bases, J shed 7 bases, and the junction held 3 bases outside the gene matches. Germline-derived CDR1 and CDR2 are SGHRS and YFSETQ. The CDR3 runs to 13 residues. The chain's CDR3 is CASSSGTRNEQFF. CDR3 nucleotide sequence: TGCGCCAGCAGCTCCGGGACTAGAAATGAGCAGTTCTTC.

This chain joins TRBV2 and TRBJ1-2, with 9 bases that match TRBD1. V gave up 5 bases and J gave up 6 bases; unmatched junction bases: 7. The CDR3 extends over 14 amino acids. From germline, CDR1 is SNHLY and CDR2 FYNNEI. This CDR3 is CASSSPGQGDGYTF. The CDR3 DNA is TGTGCCAGCAGTTCACCGGGACAGGGCGATGGCTACACCTTC.

This chain connects TRBV6-5 to TRBJ2-5; possible D gene TRBD2, 6 bases. The CDR3 contains 16 residues. Trimming pared 1 base from V and 3 bases from J, leaving 15 bases between. Germline V gene sequence: CDR1 MNHEY, CDR2 SVGAGI. CDR3 in amino acids: CASSYWVTSRKETQYF. The CDR3 DNA sequence: TGTGCCAGCAGTTACTGGGTGACTAGTCGTAAAGAGACCCAGTACTTC.

J is TRBJ1-2 and V is TRBV18; D may be TRBD1 (6 bases). Germline CDR1 and CDR2: KGHSH and LQKENI. The CDR3 runs 19 residues. V gave up 2 bases and J gave up 0 bases, with 22 bases separating them. CDR3 protein: CASSPSPGDGQPSNYGYTF. The CDR3 bases are TGTGCCAGCTCACCAAGCCCCGGTGATGGACAGCCCTCTAACTATGGCTACACCTTC.

This clone was seen a handful of times. This sequence joins TRBV7-2 and TRBJ2-7; 9 bases line up with TRBD1. CDR1 and CDR2 (germline): SGHTA, FQGNSA. Trimming at V came to 0 bases and at J to 12 bases, leaving 9 bases not matched to a gene. The CDR3 contains 14 residues. The CDR3: CASSLAWTGVFLYF. In DNA, the CDR3 is TGTGCCAGCAGCTTAGCCTGGACAGGGGTTTTTCTGTACTTC. Complete variable domain (other parts from reference TRBV7-2 and TRBJ2-7): GAGVSQSPSNKVTEKGKDVELRCDPISGHTALYWYRQSLGQGLEFLIYFQGNSAPDKSGLPSDRFSAERTGGSVSTLTIQRTQQEDSAVYLCASSLAWTGVFLYFGPGTRLTVT.

This chain connects TRBV10-3 to TRBJ2-7; 10 nucleotides match TRBD1. Germline assignment: CDR1 ENHRY and CDR2 SYGVKD. Germline trimming cut 5 bases from V and 5 bases from J; bases unmatched to any gene: 6. The CDR3 loop spans 14 amino acids. CDR3 sequence (DNA): TGTGCCATCAGTCCCGGACAGGGGGTGGACGAGCAGTACTTC. It translates to CAISPGQGVDEQYF.

This chain uses TRBV7-2 with TRBJ2-6; the match to TRBD2 covers 7 bases. The CDR3 is made up of 18 amino acids. J lost 0 bases, V lost 2 bases, and 7 bases had no gene match. Germline V gene sequence: CDR1 SGHTA, CDR2 FQGNSA. CDR3 bases: TGTGCCAGCAGCTTAAAGCTAGCGGTAGACTCTGGGGCCAACGTCCTGACTTTC. Translated: CASSLKLAVDSGANVLTF.

V gene TRBV28 combines with J gene TRBJ2-7, with TRBD1 as a possible D gene (5 bases). CDR3 length equals 14 residues. V lost 2 bases, J lost 3 bases, and 11 bases lay in between. The germline CDR1 and CDR2 sequences are MDHEN and SYDVKM. The CDR3 spells CASSLLQGFYEQYF. CDR3 sequence (DNA): TGTGCCAGCAGTTTACTTCAGGGCTTCTACGAGCAGTACTTC.

The V and J genes are TRBV10-3 and TRBJ1-1; 7 bases line up with TRBD1. This CDR3 has 14 residues. The germline V gene has CDR1 ENHRY and CDR2 SYGVKD. Trimming at V came to 3 bases and at J to 9 bases, leaving 10 bases not matched to a gene. The CDR3, as DNA: TGTGCCATCAGTGAAGATGACAGGGTTTCTAAAGCTTTCTTT. This gives the protein CAISEDDRVSKAFF.

Turning to this clone: A read error may account for a junction end that differs from germline. The chain uses TRBV7-6 and TRBJ2-7; the D gene is possibly TRBD2 (5 bases). The length of the CDR3 is 13 residues. Germline V gene lookup returns CDR1 SGHVS and CDR2 FNYEAQ. CDR3 protein: CASSLSDSSEQYF. The CDR3, as DNA: TGTGCCAGCAGCTTATCGGACTCCTCCGAGCAGTACTTC.

The V gene is TRBV20-1, the J gene TRBJ1-5; TRBD1 matches 11 bases. This CDR3 has 18 residues. V lost 3 bases and J lost 2; bases outside the gene matches: 12. Per germline, CDR1 DFQATT and CDR2 SNEGSKA (reference sequence). The DNA for the CDR3 is TGCAGTGCTAGTGGTGGGACAGGGGGTATAGCTGGCAATCAGCCCCAGCATTTT. This encodes CSASGGTGGIAGNQPQHF.

The chain couples TRBV10-1 to TRBJ2-7, with D possibly TRBD1 on 7 matching bases. Trimming took off 2 bases at V and 6 bases at J, with 14 bases between the two ends. CDR3 length: 14 amino acids. Germline lookup yields CDR1 WNHNN and CDR2 SYGVQD (reference sequence). This CDR3 is CASSETGVSGEQYF. As DNA, the CDR3 is TGCGCCAGCAGTGAGACAGGGGTTAGCGGCGAGCAGTACTTC.